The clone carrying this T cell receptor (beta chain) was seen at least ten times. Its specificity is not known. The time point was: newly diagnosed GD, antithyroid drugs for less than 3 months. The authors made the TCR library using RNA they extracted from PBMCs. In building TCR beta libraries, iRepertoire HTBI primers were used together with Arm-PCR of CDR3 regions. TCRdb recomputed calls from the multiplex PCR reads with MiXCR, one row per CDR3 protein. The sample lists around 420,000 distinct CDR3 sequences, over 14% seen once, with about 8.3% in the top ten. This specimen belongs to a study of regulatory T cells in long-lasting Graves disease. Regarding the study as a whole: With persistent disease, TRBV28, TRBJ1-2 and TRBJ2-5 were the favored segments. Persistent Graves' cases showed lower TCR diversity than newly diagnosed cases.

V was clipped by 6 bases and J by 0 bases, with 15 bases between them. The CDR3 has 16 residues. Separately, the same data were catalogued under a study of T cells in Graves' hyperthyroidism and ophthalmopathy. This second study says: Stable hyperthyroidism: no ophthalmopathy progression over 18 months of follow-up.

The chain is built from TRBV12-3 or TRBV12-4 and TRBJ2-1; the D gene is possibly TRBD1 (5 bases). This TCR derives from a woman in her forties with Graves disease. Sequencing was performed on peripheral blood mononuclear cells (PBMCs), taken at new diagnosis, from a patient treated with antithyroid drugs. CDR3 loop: CASRTPDRSSYNEQFF. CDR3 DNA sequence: TGTGCCAGCAGAACTCCCGACAGAAGCTCCTACAATGAGCAGTTCTTC.